These 8 T cell receptor beta chains originate from one sample sequenced in a study of siplizumab effects on memory and regulatory T cells. Here immunoSEQ multiplex PCR was the method, and the copy in TCRdb shows in-frame clones only, minus some. The sample includes about 87,000 clones, 85% to 95% of them seen just once. Specimen: non-Treg CD4+ T cells sorted from blood. These TCRs come from a human donor in good health.

This clone is a singleton in its sample. The chain recombines TRBV7-9 with TRBJ2-1, with D perhaps TRBD2 (6 bases). The CDR3 consists of 14 residues. V lost 1 base to trimming and J lost 6 bases, with 10 bases between them. Per the germline V gene, CDR1 is SEHNR and CDR2 is FQNEAQ (reference sequence). CDR3 DNA sequence: TGTGCCAGCAGCTTAGACGCGGGATTCAATGAGCAGTTCTTC. Its translation is CASSLDAGFNEQFF. The full variable domain, its missing parts supplied by reference TRBV7-9 and TRBJ2-1, is DTGVSQNPRHKITKRGQNVTFRCDPISEHNRLYWYRQTLGQGPEFLTYFQNEAQLEKSRLLSDRFSAERPKGSFSTLEIQRTEQGDSAMYLCASSLDAGFNEQFFGPGTRLTVL.

The chain recombines TRBV5-1 with TRBJ1-1, with D possibly matching TRBD1 (6 bases). Trimming pared 4 bases from V and 5 bases from J, leaving 15 bases between. From germline, CDR1 is SGHRS and CDR2 YFSETQ. This CDR3 has 14 amino acids. The CDR3 loop reads CASSKAGAGTEAFF. For the CDR3, the DNA is TGCGCCAGCAGCAAGGCAGGGGCCGGAACTGAAGCTTTCTTT.

V usage is TRBV27 and J usage is TRBJ2-3; D uncertain. The germline CDR1 and CDR2 sequences are MNHEY and SMNVEV (reference sequence). Trimming left V 3 bases short and J 1 base short, with 17 bases between. This CDR3 region has 17 residues. The CDR3 nucleotides read TGTGCCAGCAGTTTCCTAATTAAGAGCGAAGGCACAGATACGCAGTATTTT. Translation: CASSFLIKSEGTDTQYF.

The V and J genes are TRBV5-1 and TRBJ2-1; 11 nucleotides match TRBD2. V lost 4 bases to trimming and J lost 4 bases; unmatched junction nucleotides: 7. Germline CDR1 and CDR2: SGHRS and YFSETQ. CDR3 length: 16 residues. CDR3 loop: CASSGLTSGSYNEQFF. The CDR3 DNA is TGCGCCAGCAGCGGATTAACTAGCGGGAGTTACAATGAGCAGTTCTTC.

V is TRBV11-3 and J is TRBJ2-1; D uncertain. Looked up from germline, CDR1 is SGHNT and CDR2 is YENEEA. V was trimmed by 0 bases and J by 9 bases, leaving 12 bases between them. The CDR3 runs to 14 residues. In DNA, the CDR3 is TGTGCCAGCAGCTTAGAACGGATAGAAACTGAGCAGTTCTTC. Amino acids: CASSLERIETEQFF.

This rearrangement joins TRBV7-9 to TRBJ2-7; D is unresolved. CDR1 is SEHNR and CDR2 is FQNEAQ in the germline V gene (reference sequence). The CDR3 sequence is 14 residues long. The V end lost 3 bases, the J end lost 6 bases, and 15 bases lay between the germline ends. The CDR3 region has the DNA TGTGCCAGCAGCTTCGGTCTAAGAAGAGGCGAGCAGTACTTC. It translates to CASSFGLRRGEQYF.

V and J are TRBV6-4 and TRBJ2-5; TRBD1 aligns across 8 bases. The CDR3 spans 14 residues. The germline gives CDR1 MRHNA, CDR2 SNTAGT. V shed 9 bases and J 5 bases; nucleotides not matched to a gene: 11. In DNA form, the CDR3 reads TGTGCCAGACGGAGGACAGGGATGAAGGAGACCCAGTACTTC. Protein product: CARRRTGMKETQYF.

V gene TRBV7-2 combines with J gene TRBJ2-7, with no clear D. Germline V gene sequence: CDR1 SGHTA, CDR2 FQGNSA. V was shortened by 5 bases and J by 0 bases, with 2 bases between the two germline ends. This CDR3 is built from 11 residues. CDR3 sequence reads: CASSVSYEQYF. CDR3 in DNA: TGTGCCAGCAGCGTCTCCTACGAGCAGTACTTC.